This T cell receptor beta chain stems from a study of tumor-infiltrating lymphocytes in primary liver carcinoma. Overall study results and limits: In tumor-adjacent and tumor-blood pairs, overlap was lower than in tumor region pairs. Because of bulk unsorted sampling, CD4+ and CD8+ repertoires were not subjected to comparison.

CDR1 and CDR2 from the germline V gene are SNHLY and FYNNEI. V lost 5 bases to trimming and J lost 6 bases, with 13 bases between them. The CDR3 runs to 14 residues. With regard to this clonotype: No antigen is known for it.

Synthesis of TCR beta cDNA was carried out from about 500 ng total RNA with a constant-region primer. Libraries for TCR beta were built through three nested multiplex PCR rounds, which together made up a slightly modified ARM-PCR procedure. TRBV1-TRBV30 forward and Cbeta reverse primers drove the first two approximately 10-cycle rounds. TCRdb reanalysed the multiplex PCR reads using MiXCR and keeps one entry per CDR3 protein. The sample carries under 200,000 distinct CDR3 sequences, 65% recorded once. Germline DNA was extracted alongside blood RNA, which was obtained from unsorted whole blood. Collected before surgery were roughly 3.9 milliliters of peripheral blood.

The sequence was collected from an older woman with primary liver carcinoma and hepatitis B virus infection. The sequenced material came from peripheral blood. V usage is TRBV2 and J usage is TRBJ2-2; TRBD2 is a possible D gene (6 bases). This CDR3 is CASSQDYFPGELFF. CDR3 nucleotide sequence: TGTGCCAGCAGTCAGGACTATTTCCCCGGGGAGCTGTTTTTT.